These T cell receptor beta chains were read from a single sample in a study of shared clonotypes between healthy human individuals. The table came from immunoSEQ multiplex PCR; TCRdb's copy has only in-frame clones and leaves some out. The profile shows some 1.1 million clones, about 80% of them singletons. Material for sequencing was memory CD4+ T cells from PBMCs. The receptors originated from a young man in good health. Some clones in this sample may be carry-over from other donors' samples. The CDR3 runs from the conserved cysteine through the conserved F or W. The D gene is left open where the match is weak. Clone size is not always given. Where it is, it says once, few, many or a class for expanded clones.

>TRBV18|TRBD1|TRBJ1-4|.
TGTGCCAGCTCACCCCAGTCAGGGGGAGAAAAACTGTTTTTT
CASSPQSGGEKLFF
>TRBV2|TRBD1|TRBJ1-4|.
TGTGCCAGCAGTCGGACAGGTGCAACTAATGAAAAACTGTTTTTT
CASSRTGATNEKLFF
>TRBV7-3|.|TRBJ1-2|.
TGTGCCAGCAGCTTAAGTTCTGGGATCGGTGGCTACACCTTC
CASSLSSGIGGYTF
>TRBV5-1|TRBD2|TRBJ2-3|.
TGCGCCAGTACCGGACTAGCGGGAGCAGATACGCAGTATTTT
CASTGLAGADTQYF
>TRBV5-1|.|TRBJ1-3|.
TGCGCCAGCAGCACCGGGACTCCTGGAAACACCATATATTTT
CASSTGTPGNTIYF
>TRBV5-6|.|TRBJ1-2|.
TGTGCCAGCAGCCGGTTCTGGGAGACAGCAACTAACTATGGCTACACCTTC
CASSRFWETATNYGYTF
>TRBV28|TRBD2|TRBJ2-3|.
TGTGCCAGCAAGGGACTAGCGGCAGGTGTAGATACGCAGTATTTT
CASKGLAAGVDTQYF
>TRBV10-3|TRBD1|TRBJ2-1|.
TGTGCCATCAGTGCCCCCGGGACAGCTACCAATGAGCAGTTCTTC
CAISAPGTATNEQFF
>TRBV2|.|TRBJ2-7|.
TGTGCTAGCAGTGCCACTTCCTACGAGCAGTACTTC
CASSATSYEQYF
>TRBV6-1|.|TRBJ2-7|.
TGTGCCAGCGGGGGACTTAACTACGAGCAGTACTTC
CASGGLNYEQYF
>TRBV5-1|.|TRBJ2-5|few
TGCGCCAGCAGCTTGGTTCTAGGGGCGTCACAAGAGACCCAGTACTTC
CASSLVLGASQETQYF
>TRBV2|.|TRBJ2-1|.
TGTGCCAGCGCTTTGTGGGGCCCCTACAATGAGCAGTTCTTC
CASALWGPYNEQFF
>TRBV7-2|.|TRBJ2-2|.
TGTGCCAGCAGCTTACCTCCTACCCTCGGGGAGCTGTTTTTT
CASSLPPTLGELFF
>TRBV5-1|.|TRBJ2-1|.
TGTGCCAGCAGCTTTTTGGGTGGGAGCTCCTACAATGAGCAGTTCTTC
CASSFLGGSSYNEQFF
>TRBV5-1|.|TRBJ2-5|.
TGCGCCAGCAGCGGACTCGGTGAGACCCAGTACTTC
CASSGLGETQYF
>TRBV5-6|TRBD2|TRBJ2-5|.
TGTGCCAGCAGCCGAAAACCCCGGACTAGCTGGACCCAGTACTTC
CASSRKPRTSWTQYF
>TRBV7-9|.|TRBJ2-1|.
TGTGCCAGCAGCCCAGGGCGGGGCGGGGACTACAATGAGCAGTTCTTC
CASSPGRGGDYNEQFF
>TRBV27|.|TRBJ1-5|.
TGTGCCAGCAGTTCCACAGGGCCGCGGAATGGGCCCCAGCATTTT
CASSSTGPRNGPQHF
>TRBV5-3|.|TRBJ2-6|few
TGTGCCAGAAGATCCCCCTCTGGGGCCAACGTCCTGACTTTC
CARRSPSGANVLTF
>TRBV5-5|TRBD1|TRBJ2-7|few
TGTGCCACTGGGACAGTTCGCTTC
CATGTVRF
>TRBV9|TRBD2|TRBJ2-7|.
TGTGCCAGCAGCGTGGGACTAGCGGGCTACGAGCAGTACTTC
CASSVGLAGYEQYF
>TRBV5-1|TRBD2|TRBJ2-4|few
TGCGCCAGCAGCCTGACTAGCGGGATTTGGAAAAACATTCAGTACTTC
CASSLTSGIWKNIQYF
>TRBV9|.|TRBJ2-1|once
TGTGCCAGCAGCTCCGGGCCGTTCCTGAATGAGCAGTTCTTC
CASSSGPFLNEQFF
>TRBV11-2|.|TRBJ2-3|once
TGTGCCAGCAGCTTGGGAACGGGAACAGATACGCAGTATTTT
CASSLGTGTDTQYF
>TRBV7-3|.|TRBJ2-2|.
TGTGCCAGCAGCCCCACGGGCCATTTAACCGGGGAGCTGTTTTTT
CASSPTGHLTGELFF
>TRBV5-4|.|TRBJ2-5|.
TGTGCCAGCAGCCCACCCGACAGCGAAGAGACCCAGTACTTC
CASSPPDSEETQYF
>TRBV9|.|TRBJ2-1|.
TGTGCCAGCAGCGTAGTTGGAAGGCTACCGAGCTCCTACAATGAGCAGTTCTTC
CASSVVGRLPSSYNEQFF
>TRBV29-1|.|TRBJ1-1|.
TGCACCGTAAGGGGTAGGCCCACTGAAGCTTTCTTT
CTVRGRPTEAFF